One sample yielded the 8 T cell receptor beta chains listed below, sequenced in a study of shared clonotypes between healthy human individuals (dated by TCRdb to 2019 to 2021). The library was produced with the immunoSEQ multiplex PCR assay. This is the immuneACCESS table as TCRdb keeps it, with only in-frame sequences that have V and J called. A part of the clones is gone; compared with another copy, unresolved V genes explain less than half, and the rest is unexplained. In this sample the table shows more than 500,000 clones, 95% to 97% of which occur a single time. The ten most abundant clones make up around 0.067% of the sample. The sequenced sample consisted of naive CD4+ T cells sorted from blood. The meaning of the sample's cell subset or site label: CD45RA+ positively selected. The receptors were gathered from a woman under 40 in good health.

Here the CDR3 reads CASSPPQGSGPYEQYF. The CDR3 bases are TGTGCCAGCAGTCCCCCCCAGGGTTCGGGCCCCTACGAGCAGTACTTC. The chain carries TRBV28 and TRBJ2-7; a possible D gene is TRBD1 (5 bases). Trimming pared 5 bases from V and 2 bases from J, leaving 19 bases between. Germline V gene sequence: CDR1 MDHEN, CDR2 SYDVKM. This CDR3 is 16 amino acids long.

The V and J genes are TRBV2 and TRBJ2-5; 8 nucleotides align to TRBD2. This CDR3 has 14 amino acids. With V trimmed by 6 bases and J by 5 bases, 8 bases remained unmatched. Germline-derived CDR1 and CDR2 are SNHLY and FYNNEI. CDR3 bases: TGTGCCAGCAGGCGGGGACTAGTGTCCGAGACCCAGTACTTC. Encoded protein: CASRRGLVSETQYF.

V and J are TRBV27 and TRBJ1-4, with 9 bases lining up with TRBD1. The germline V gene encodes CDR1 MNHEY and CDR2 SMNVEV (reference sequence). Trimming at V came to 10 bases and at J to 8 bases, leaving 11 bases not matched to a gene. The CDR3 length is 14 residues. The CDR3, as DNA: TGTGCCACGGGTCGTGGGACAGGGACGGAAAAACTGTTTTTT. Translation: CATGRGTGTEKLFF. The full variable domain, its missing parts supplied by reference TRBV27 and TRBJ1-4, is EAQVTQNPRYLITVTGKKLTVTCSQNMNHEYMSWYRQDPGLGLRQIYYSMNVEVTDKGDVPEGYKVSRKEKRNFPLILESPSPNQTSLYFCATGRGTGTEKLFFGSGTQLSVL.

CDR3 coding DNA: TGTGCCAGCAGTCTCTTAGCGGGAGGGACCACAGATACGCAGTATTTT. Its translation: CASSLLAGGTTDTQYF. J is TRBJ2-3 and V is TRBV28; 11 nucleotides match TRBD2. CDR1 and CDR2 from the germline V gene are MDHEN and SYDVKM. With 5 bases clipped from V and 2 bases from J, the junction kept 6 bases outside the gene matches. The CDR3 covers 16 residues.

This clone was found once. The chain joins TRBV2 to TRBJ1-4; tentatively, D is TRBD1 (6 bases). This CDR3 is built from 16 residues. With 7 bases removed from V and 7 bases from J, the gap between germline ends came to 22 bases. The germline CDR1 and CDR2 sequences are SNHLY and FYNNEI. For the CDR3, the DNA is TGTGCCAGCAACACGCAACTAGACAGGAAGGGTGAAAAACTGTTTTTT. It is translated as CASNTQLDRKGEKLFF.

J is TRBJ2-5 and V is TRBV19; 9 bases fit TRBD1. Unmatched junction bases numbered 14, after V lost 8 bases and J lost 4 bases. The CDR3 has 16 residues. Germline lookup yields CDR1 LNHDA and CDR2 SQIVND (reference sequence). The CDR3 bases are TGTGCCAGTCGCTCCCAACAGGGGGCATTGGGAGAGACCCAGTACTTC. This encodes CASRSQQGALGETQYF.

This clone occurred once. The CDR3 nucleotides read TGCGCCAGCAGGACAGAGAACACCGGGGAGCTGTTTTTT. Translation: CASRTENTGELFF. The rearrangement uses TRBV5-1 and TRBJ2-2; D perhaps matches TRBD1 (5 bases). Deletions cut 5 bases from V and 1 base from J, with 6 bases between. From germline, CDR1 is SGHRS and CDR2 YFSETQ. The CDR3 sequence is 13 residues long.

The CDR3 spells CASSDTRVTAYEQYF. CDR3 nucleotide sequence: TGTGCCAGCAGTGATACCCGGGTGACCGCCTACGAGCAGTACTTC. J is TRBJ2-7 and V is TRBV2; D not certain. Per germline, CDR1 SNHLY and CDR2 FYNNEI. The ends were cut back, 3 bases at V and 2 bases at J, with 14 bases in the middle. The CDR3 sequence is 15 residues long. Looking up the rest from reference TRBV2 and TRBJ2-7 gives the full variable domain: EPEVTQTPSHQVTQMGQEVILRCVPISNHLYFYWYRQILGQKVEFLVSFYNNEISEKSEIFDDQFSVERPDGSNFTLKIRSTKLEDSAMYFCASSDTRVTAYEQYFGPGTRLTVT.